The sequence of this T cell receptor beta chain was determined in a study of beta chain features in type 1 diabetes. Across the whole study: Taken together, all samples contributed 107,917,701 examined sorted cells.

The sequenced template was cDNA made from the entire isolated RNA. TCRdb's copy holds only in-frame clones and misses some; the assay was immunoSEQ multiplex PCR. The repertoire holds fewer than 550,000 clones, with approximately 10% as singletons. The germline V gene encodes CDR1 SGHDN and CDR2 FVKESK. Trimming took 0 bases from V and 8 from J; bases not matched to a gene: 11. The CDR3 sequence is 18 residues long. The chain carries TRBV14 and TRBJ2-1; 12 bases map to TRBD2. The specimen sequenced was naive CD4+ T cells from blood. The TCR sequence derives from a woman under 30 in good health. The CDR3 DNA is TGTGCCAGCAGCCAAGATCCCATACTAGCGGGAGGTTCCGATGAGCAGTTCTTC. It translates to CASSQDPILAGGSDEQFF.